This paragraph covers one TCR beta chain sequence. The data belong to a study of CD8 T cells in Susac syndrome. About 0.5 to 1 ug RNA was reverse transcribed with random hexamers. TCRdb recomputed calls from the immunoSEQ multiplex PCR reads with MiXCR, one row per CDR3 protein. Found here are about 140,000 distinct CDR3 sequences, 85% to 95% of them singletons; the top ten hold over 0.09%. Trimming removed 1 base at V and 10 bases at J, with 13 bases between. The CDR3 has 12 amino acids. Looked up from germline, CDR1 is GTSNPN and CDR2 is SVGIG (reference sequence). V and J are TRBV30 and TRBJ1-2; maybe TRBD1 (5 bases). Sample: CD4+ T cells from PBMCs. The clonotype was recovered from a human donor with multiple sclerosis. As DNA, the CDR3 is TGTGCCTGGAGTGGGAGGGACCGCCTCTACACCTTC. Residues: CAWSGRDRLYTF.